What follows describes a single T cell receptor beta chain. Its antigen is currently unknown. This sample was included in a study of OX40 agonist ivuxolimab in advanced cancers. The study's findings and limits: Dosing at 0.1 to 3.0 mg/kg was accompanied by clonal expansion of CD4+ and CD8+ blood T cells by week 6.

V was clipped by 5 bases and J by 9 bases; unmatched bases: 11. Germline CDR1 is SGHVS and CDR2 is FNYEAQ. The CDR3 has 14 residues. Only in-frame clones appear in the TCRdb table, and some are missing; sequencing was by immunoSEQ multiplex PCR. The sample yields under 65,000 clones, about 89% seen once. Patients with autoimmune history or systemic immunosuppression were excluded. The clonotype was recovered from an adult with an advanced solid tumor such as melanoma, head and neck, liver or kidney cancer. The sequencing used CD4+ or CD8+ T cells sorted from blood, collected in a trial of the OX40 agonist ivuxolimab. The chain recombines TRBV7-6 with TRBJ2-5; 8 positions agree with TRBD2. This CDR3 reads CASSPGLVGMAQYF. In DNA, the CDR3 is TGTGCCAGCAGCCCGGGACTAGTGGGAATGGCCCAGTACTTC.